This TCR beta chain originates from a study of T cell repertoires in cytomegalovirus infection. Study-wide results and caveats: Clonotype analysis showed dominance of the ex vivo response by HLA-C-restricted CMV-specific TCR beta clonotypes. Carriers of CMV plus the relevant HLA were identified by cumulative public TCR beta family frequency.

TCRdb re-called the reads with MiXCR, one entry per CDR3 protein. Of roughly 920,000 distinct CDR3 sequences listed, roughly 31% were seen once; the top ten hold about an eighth. The germline CDR1 and CDR2 sequences are KGHDR and SFDVKD. Trimming removed 1 base from V and 2 bases from J, with 10 bases in between. This CDR3 comprises 15 residues. Note on this clonotype: Its antigen is currently unknown.

Sequencing was performed on cultured CD8+ T cells from PBMCs, taken from culture after CMV antigen stimulation. The origin of this receptor is a human donor in good health (CMV status not recorded). Some clones in this sample may be carry-over from other donors' samples. V usage is TRBV24-1 and J usage is TRBJ2-5; D possibly corresponds to TRBD1 (6 bases). This CDR3 is CATSDFGTRQETQYF. Here the CDR3 DNA reads TGTGCCACCAGTGATTTCGGGACAAGACAAGAGACCCAGTACTTC.